This record concerns one TCR beta chain sequence. The CDR3 runs 16 residues. The J segment lost 7 bases and the V segment lost 3 bases, leaving 6 bases of the junction unmatched. Germline V gene data show CDR1 as KGHSH and CDR2 as LQKENI. This specimen belongs to a study of patients and donors after allogeneic stem cell transplantation. TCRdb redid the calling of the RT-PCR reads with MiXCR, one entry per CDR3 protein. Of hundreds of thousands of distinct CDR3 sequences listed, around an eighth are singletons. The rearrangement links TRBV18 to TRBJ2-2; TRBD2 agrees at 12 bases. The origin of this receptor is a human donor who was either an allogeneic HSCT recipient or a stem cell or donor lymphocyte infusion donor (not recorded which). It is not recorded whose cells these are; they may come from a transplant donor. Specimen: blood, either unsorted or a sorted T cell fraction (not recorded which). The CDR3: CASSPPSGRVGGELFF. CDR3 in DNA: TGTGCCAGCTCACCTCCTAGCGGGAGGGTCGGCGGGGAGCTGTTTTTT.